Listed below are T cell receptor beta chains from one sample, sequenced in a study of T cell repertoires in cytomegalovirus infection. TCRdb called the reads again in MiXCR, with one record for every CDR3 protein. This table has roughly 200,000 distinct CDR3 sequences, 15% to 20% appearing once. The material sequenced was CD8+ T cells from PBMCs. The receptors derive from a human donor in good health (CMV status not recorded). Some clones in this sample may be carry-over from other donors' samples. Each CDR3 is given with its conserved first and last residue. Fields, in order: J gene, clone size, V gene, D gene, CDR3 DNA, CDR3 protein. A D gene is named only where the DNA matches it firmly. The size of a clone is reported for some rows only, either as once, few or many, or as a class for expanded clones.

>TRBJ2-7|-|TRBV7-9|-
TGTGCCAGCAGCTCAGGGTTCAACGAGCAGTACTTC
CASSSGFNEQYF
>TRBJ2-7|many|TRBV7-8|TRBD1
TGTGCCAGCAGCCCCTACAGGGGTCCCGAGCAGTACTTC
CASSPYRGPEQYF
>TRBJ1-2|few|TRBV28|-
TGTGCCGTACTCCGGGGCTATGGCTACACCTTC
CAVLRGYGYTF
>TRBJ2-1|few|TRBV11-3|TRBD1
TGTGCCAGCAGCTCCTATCAGGGACAGGCGAGCCCAGAGCAGTTCTTC
CASSSYQGQASPEQFF
>TRBJ2-2|-|TRBV7-8|-
TGTGCCAGCAGCTTCGGTTTCATCCCCGGGGACCAGGACACCGGGGAGCTGTTTTTT
CASSFGFIPGDQDTGELFF
>TRBJ1-2|-|TRBV10-2|-
TGCGCCAGCAGTGAGCTACAGGGAGCTGGCTACACCTTC
CASSELQGAGYTF
>TRBJ2-1|few|TRBV7-9|TRBD1
TGTGCCAGCAGCTTAGAATGGACAGGGAACAATGAGCAGTTCTTC
CASSLEWTGNNEQFF
>TRBJ1-1|few|TRBV29-1|-
TGCAGCGTTGAAAAACGGGTTGGTCCTGAAGCTTTCTTT
CSVEKRVGPEAFF
>TRBJ2-1|-|TRBV12-3/TRBV12-4|TRBD2
TGTGCCAGCAGTTTGATGGGCGGGGGAATGAGTGAGCAGTTCTTC
CASSLMGGGMSEQFF
>TRBJ2-3|-|TRBV7-6|TRBD2
TGTGCCAGCAGCTCACTCCGACTAGCTCTGAGCACAGATACGCAGTATTTT
CASSSLRLALSTDTQYF
>TRBJ2-5|-|TRBV7-9|TRBD1
TGTGCCAGCAGCCCCTGGGACAGGGGGGACCAAGAGACCCAGTACTTC
CASSPWDRGDQETQYF
>TRBJ2-2|-|TRBV18|-
TGTGCCAGCTCACCACAGAACACCGGGGAGCTGTTTTTT
CASSPQNTGELFF
>TRBJ2-1|once|TRBV7-6|-
TGTGCCAGCGGGACGGATGAGCAGTTCTTC
CASGTDEQFF
>TRBJ1-2|-|TRBV5-5|-
TGTGCCAGCAGCTTACCCCGGACGGATGATGGTGGCTACACCTTC
CASSLPRTDDGGYTF
>TRBJ2-7|-|TRBV4-2|-
TGTGCCAGCAGCCAAGCAAATAGGGGCCTGAACTACGAGCAGTACTTC
CASSQANRGLNYEQYF
>TRBJ1-1|-|TRBV20-1|TRBD1
TGCAGTGCCCCAGGGGGGGGCTTCGGTTGGGACACTGAAGCTTTCTTT
CSAPGGGFGWDTEAFF
>TRBJ1-2|-|TRBV6-2/TRBV6-3|-
TGTGCCAGCAGTTACCCCGGCTATGGCTACACCTTC
CASSYPGYGYTF
>TRBJ2-5|-|TRBV27|-
TGTGCCAGCAGTTCATCGAGCCAAGAGACCCAGTACTTC
CASSSSSQETQYF
>TRBJ2-5|many|TRBV7-8|TRBD1
TGTGCCAGCAGCTTAGACACAGGGGAAGAGACCCAGTACTTC
CASSLDTGEETQYF
>TRBJ2-1|few|TRBV7-8|-
TGTGCCAGCAGCTTAAGCCACGGCACCCCCCCGGATGAGCAGTTCTTC
CASSLSHGTPPDEQFF
>TRBJ2-2|many|TRBV7-2|-
TGTGCCAGCTCTGACCGATACACCGGGGAGCTGTTTTTT
CASSDRYTGELFF
>TRBJ1-3|-|TRBV27|-
TGTGCCAGCAGTTTTCGGCAGGGAGGTGACACCATATATTTT
CASSFRQGGDTIYF
>TRBJ2-4|few|TRBV7-9|-
TGTGCCAGCAGCCCTAGAGGCGGGACGACCAGGGACATTCAGTACTTC
CASSPRGGTTRDIQYF
>TRBJ2-7|few|TRBV28|TRBD2
TGTGCCAGCAGTTTGGGGGGGGGTCCCCTCTACGAGCAGTACTTC
CASSLGGGPLYEQYF
>TRBJ2-7|-|TRBV12-3/TRBV12-4|-
TGTGCCAGCAGTTATAGGGATACAGGGACTCACTCCTACGAGCAGTACTTC
CASSYRDTGTHSYEQYF
>TRBJ2-1|few|TRBV28|TRBD2
TGTGCCAGCAGCCTATTAGCGGGGGGTCAGGACAATGAGCAGTTCTTC
CASSLLAGGQDNEQFF
>TRBJ2-7|-|TRBV6-2/TRBV6-3|-
TGTGCCAGCAGTTACAGTCTCCGTTGGAGCTTC
CASSYSLRWSF
>TRBJ2-5|-|TRBV6-2/TRBV6-3|-
TGTGCCAGCAGTGGATTCTCAGAGACCCAGTACTTC
CASSGFSETQYF
>TRBJ1-1|few|TRBV2|-
TGTGCCAGCAGTCCGGGACGGGAAGCTTTCTTT
CASSPGREAFF
>TRBJ1-1|few|TRBV7-8|TRBD1
TGTGCCAGCAGCTTCTCTGGGATCCGTGTTAGGACAGGCGAAGCTTTCTTT
CASSFSGIRVRTGEAFF
>TRBJ2-7|few|TRBV6-2/TRBV6-3|TRBD1
TGTGCCAGCAGTACTACGGACAGGGAGGAATGGAACGAGCAGTACTTC
CASSTTDREEWNEQYF
>TRBJ2-1|few|TRBV14|-
TGTGCCAGCAGCGTCGGTGTAGAGCAGTTCTTC
CASSVGVEQFF
>TRBJ2-1|few|TRBV20-1|TRBD2
TGCAGTGCACGAGCGGGGTACTACAATGAGCAGTTCTTC
CSARAGYYNEQFF
>TRBJ1-4|few|TRBV7-9|-
TGTGCCAGCAGCTCCAGGGACACCTTACCCGAGGGAAATGAAAAACTGTTTTTT
CASSSRDTLPEGNEKLFF
>TRBJ2-2|-|TRBV28|-
TGTGCCAGCAGTTTCAACGACGGCCCGGCAGGGGAGCTGTTTTTT
CASSFNDGPAGELFF
>TRBJ2-3|-|TRBV30|-
TGTGCCTGGAGTGGGGCCCAGGGGCTTGGTACGCAGTATTTT
CAWSGAQGLGTQYF
>TRBJ1-2|-|TRBV6-2/TRBV6-3|-
TGTGCCAGCAGACCCGACCGGGAGCTTAACCCTGATGGCTACACCTTC
CASRPDRELNPDGYTF
>TRBJ2-7|few|TRBV12-5|-
TGTGCTAGTGGCCCCATTTGTAGTATGGGAACATACGAGCAGTACTTC
CASGPICSMGTYEQYF
>TRBJ1-5|few|TRBV12-3/TRBV12-4|-
TGTGCCAGCAGTTTATTGGGGGTTCAGCCCCAGCATTTT
CASSLLGVQPQHF
>TRBJ1-1|few|TRBV4-3|-
TGCGCCAGCAGCCATTCGGATCGGGGTGGCACTGAAGCTTTCTTT
CASSHSDRGGTEAFF
>TRBJ2-1|-|TRBV4-3|TRBD2
TGCGCCAGCAGCCAAGCCCGGGGGCTAGCGGGAACGTCCTACAATGAGCAGTTCTTC
CASSQARGLAGTSYNEQFF
>TRBJ2-1|-|TRBV29-1|-
TGCAGCGTTGTCACAGGGGAGGGTGAGCAGTTCTTC
CSVVTGEGEQFF
>TRBJ1-2|-|TRBV29-1|-
TGCAGCGCCGAGGACGGAAAGAACTATGGCTACACCTTC
CSAEDGKNYGYTF
>TRBJ2-1|few|TRBV7-8|-
TGTGCCAGCAGCTTGGAGGGAGCAGCGAGCAATGAGCAGTTCTTC
CASSLEGAASNEQFF
>TRBJ1-4|few|TRBV10-3|TRBD1
TGTGCCATCAGTGAGTCGGGACAGCTTAATGAAAAACTGTTTTTT
CAISESGQLNEKLFF
>TRBJ2-5|few|TRBV15|-
TGTGCCACCAGCACCAAGGTGGTAGAGACCCAGTACTTC
CATSTKVVETQYF
>TRBJ2-7|few|TRBV20-1|-
TGCAGTGCTCCACCCCGTACACCAGGGGTTAGGGGGACCTACGAGCAGTACTTC
CSAPPRTPGVRGTYEQYF
>TRBJ1-1|few|TRBV7-2|-
TGTGCCAGCAGCTTAGGGGGACGGCCGAACACTGAAGCTTTCTTT
CASSLGGRPNTEAFF
>TRBJ2-7|many|TRBV7-3|-
TGTGCCAGCAGCGGGACGACAGGCGAGCAGTACTTC
CASSGTTGEQYF
>TRBJ2-1|-|TRBV6-2/TRBV6-3|-
TGTGCCAGCCGGGGATTCGGCTACAATGAGCAGTTCTTC
CASRGFGYNEQFF
>TRBJ2-1|-|TRBV7-9|-
TGTGCCAGCAGCTATACCTACAATGAGCAGTTCTTC
CASSYTYNEQFF
>TRBJ2-7|few|TRBV7-6|TRBD1
TGTGCCAGCAGTTTAGAGGGACAGTTGGAGCAGTACTTC
CASSLEGQLEQYF